This T cell receptor beta chain was sequenced during a study of breast tumors, draining lymph nodes, adjacent tissues. Axillary draining lymph nodes of breast cancer patients supplied the node samples. Using its own MiXCR run on the multiplex PCR reads, TCRdb lists one record per CDR3 protein. The data contain fewer than 85,000 distinct CDR3 sequences, under 25% of them singletons. This clonotype has a count of ten or more. Its antigen is unknown. Overall study findings and caveats: Luminal-like breast cancer showed significantly higher tumor–nontumor repertoire similarity than basal-like. Tumor repertoires ranked between lymph nodes and nontumor tissue in diversity, with V and J gene preferences. Most tumor T cells seemingly derive from lymph node, then expand in tumor. That most tumor T cells come from lymph nodes remained unproven.

The specimen sequenced was axillary lymph node tissue. The clonotype was recovered from a female donor with breast cancer. Some clones in this sample may be carry-over from other donors' samples.

CDR3 nucleotide sequence: TGCAGTGCTAGAGTCCTAGCGGGAGGAGAGACCCAGTACTTC. The encoded protein is CSARVLAGGETQYF. The V gene is TRBV20-1, the J gene TRBJ2-5; 11 positions agree with TRBD2. Unmatched junction bases numbered 2, after V lost 1 base and J lost 4 bases. The CDR3 has 14 amino acids. The germline V gene has CDR1 DFQATT and CDR2 SNEGSKA (reference sequence).